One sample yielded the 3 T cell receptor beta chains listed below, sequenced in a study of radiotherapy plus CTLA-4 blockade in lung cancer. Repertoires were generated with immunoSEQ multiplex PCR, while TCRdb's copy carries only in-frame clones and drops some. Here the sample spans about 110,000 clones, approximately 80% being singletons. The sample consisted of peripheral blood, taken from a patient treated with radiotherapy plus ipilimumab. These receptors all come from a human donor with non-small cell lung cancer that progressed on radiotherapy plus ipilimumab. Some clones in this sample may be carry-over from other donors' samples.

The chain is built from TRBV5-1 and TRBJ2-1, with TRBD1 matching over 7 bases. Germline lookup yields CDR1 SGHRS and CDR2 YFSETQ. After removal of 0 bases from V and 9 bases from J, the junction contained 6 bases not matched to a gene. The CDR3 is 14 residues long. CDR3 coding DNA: TGCGCCAGCAGCTTGGGGGCAGGGGACAGTGAGCAGTTCTTC. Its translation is CASSLGAGDSEQFF. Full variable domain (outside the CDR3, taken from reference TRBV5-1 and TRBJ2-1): KAGVTQTPRYLIKTRGQQVTLSCSPISGHRSVSWYQQTPGQGLQFLFEYFSETQRNKGNFPGRFSGRQFSNSRSEMNVSTLELGDSALYLCASSLGAGDSEQFFGPGTRLTVL.

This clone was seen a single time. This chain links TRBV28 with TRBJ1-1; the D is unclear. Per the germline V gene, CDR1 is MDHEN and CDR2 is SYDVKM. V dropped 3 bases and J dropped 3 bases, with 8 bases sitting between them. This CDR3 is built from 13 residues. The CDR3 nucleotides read TGTGCCAGCAGTTTCTCGCCCCACACTGAAGCTTTCTTT. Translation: CASSFSPHTEAFF.

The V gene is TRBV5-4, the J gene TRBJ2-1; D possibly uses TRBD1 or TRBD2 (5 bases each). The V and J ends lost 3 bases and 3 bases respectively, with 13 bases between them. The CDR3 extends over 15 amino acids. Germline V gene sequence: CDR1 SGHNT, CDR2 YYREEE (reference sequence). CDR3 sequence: CASSSGRVDYNEQFF. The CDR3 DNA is TGTGCCAGCAGCTCGGGACGAGTGGACTACAATGAGCAGTTCTTC.